In its sample, the clone carrying this T cell receptor beta chain was seen many times. The source of the sample is a study of read filtering for tumor transcriptome and immune sequencing. Across the whole study: TCR-mapped reads were about 3.5 to 11 million with IR-seq versus roughly 75 to 1,400 with RNA-seq.

Germline V lookup: CDR1 MDHEN, CDR2 SYDVKM. Trimming removed 10 bases at V and 0 bases at J, with 10 bases between. The CDR3 contains 13 residues. Molecular barcoded adaptors covering alpha/delta and beta/gamma chains were used on 400 to 450 ng RNA. TCRdb re-derived calls from the reads in MiXCR, one entry per CDR3 protein. The sample contains tens of thousands of distinct CDR3 sequences, roughly 14% of which appear only once. V is TRBV28 and J is TRBJ1-5; no firm D call. The TCR comes from a donor at least 40 years old with multiple myeloma. The sample was a population of CD138-negative cells sorted from bone marrow. CDR3 DNA sequence: TGTGCCATACAGAGCTATAGCAATCAGCCCCAGCATTTT. Translated: CAIQSYSNQPQHF.